This T cell receptor (beta chain) was sequenced for a study of shared clonotypes between healthy human individuals. Findings and caveats of the study: Memory subsets generally showed lower estimated richness than naive subsets. Among a handful of donors, 4.5% to 5.5% of naive CD4 clonotypes were found in common.

This clone was seen only once. As yet, its antigen is unknown. Germline V gene lookup returns CDR1 MGHRA and CDR2 YSYEKL. V was clipped by 0 bases and J by 3 bases; unmatched bases: 12. This CDR3 spans 19 amino acids. This table comes from immunoSEQ multiplex PCR, and its TCRdb copy is limited to in-frame clones, with some not included. The sample holds some 1,600,000 clones, around 98% seen once. Sequenced material: naive CD4+ T cells sorted from blood. As for subset: CD45RA+ positively selected. The receptor's source is a man aged 25-40 years in good health. This rearrangement joins TRBV4-1 to TRBJ2-1, with 9 positions matching TRBD2. In nucleotides, the CDR3 is TGCGCCAGCAGCCAAGATCCGCCTAGCGGGGCTGGGGTCTACAATGAGCAGTTCTTC. This translates into CASSQDPPSGAGVYNEQFF.